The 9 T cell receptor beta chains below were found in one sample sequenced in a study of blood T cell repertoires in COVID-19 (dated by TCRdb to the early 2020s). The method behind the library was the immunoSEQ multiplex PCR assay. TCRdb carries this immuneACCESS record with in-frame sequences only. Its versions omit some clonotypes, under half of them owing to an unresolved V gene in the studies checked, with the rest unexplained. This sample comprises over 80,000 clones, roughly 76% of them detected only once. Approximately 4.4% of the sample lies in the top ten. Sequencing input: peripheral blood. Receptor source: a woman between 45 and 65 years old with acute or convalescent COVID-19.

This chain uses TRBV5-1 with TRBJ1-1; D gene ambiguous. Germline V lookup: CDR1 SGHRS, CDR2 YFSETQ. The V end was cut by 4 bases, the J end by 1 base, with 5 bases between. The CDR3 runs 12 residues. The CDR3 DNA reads TGCGCCAGCAGCCCACAGAACACTGAAGCTTTCTTT. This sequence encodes CASSPQNTEAFF.

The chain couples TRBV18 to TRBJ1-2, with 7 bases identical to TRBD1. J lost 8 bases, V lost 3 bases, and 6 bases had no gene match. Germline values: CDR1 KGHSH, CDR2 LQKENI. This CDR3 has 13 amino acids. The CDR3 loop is CASSPDRVRGYTF. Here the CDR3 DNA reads TGTGCCAGCTCACCCGACAGGGTGAGAGGCTACACCTTC.

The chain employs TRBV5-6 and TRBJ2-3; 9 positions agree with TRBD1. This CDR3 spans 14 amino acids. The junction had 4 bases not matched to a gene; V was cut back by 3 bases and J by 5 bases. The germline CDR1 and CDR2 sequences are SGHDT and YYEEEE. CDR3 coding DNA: TGTGCCAGCAGCTCCGGGACAGGGTTAGATACGCAGTATTTT. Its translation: CASSSGTGLDTQYF. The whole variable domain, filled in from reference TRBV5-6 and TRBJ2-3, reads DAGVTQSPTHLIKTRGQQVTLRCSPKSGHDTVSWYQQALGQGPQFIFQYYEEEERQRGNFPDRFSGHQFPNYSSELNVNALLLGDSALYLCASSSGTGLDTQYFGPGTRLTVL.

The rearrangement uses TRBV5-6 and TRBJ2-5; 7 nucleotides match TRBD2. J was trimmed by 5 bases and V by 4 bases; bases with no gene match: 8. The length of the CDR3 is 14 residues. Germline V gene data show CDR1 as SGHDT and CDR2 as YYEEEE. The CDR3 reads CASSATSSGETQYF. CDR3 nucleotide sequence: TGTGCCAGCAGCGCGACTAGCTCCGGGGAGACCCAGTACTTC.

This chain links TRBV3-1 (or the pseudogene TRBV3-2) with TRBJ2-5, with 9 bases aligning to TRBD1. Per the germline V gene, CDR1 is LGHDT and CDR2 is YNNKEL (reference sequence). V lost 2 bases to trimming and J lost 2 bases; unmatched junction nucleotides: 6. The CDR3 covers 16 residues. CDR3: CASSQRGTGRQETQYF. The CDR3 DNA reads TGTGCCAGCAGCCAACGTGGGACAGGGCGACAAGAGACCCAGTACTTC.

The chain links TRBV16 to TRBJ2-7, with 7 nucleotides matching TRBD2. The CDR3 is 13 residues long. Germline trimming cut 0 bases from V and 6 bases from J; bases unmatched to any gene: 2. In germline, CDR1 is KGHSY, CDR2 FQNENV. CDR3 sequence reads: CASSQSGGAEQYF. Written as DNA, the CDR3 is TGTGCCAGCAGCCAATCGGGAGGGGCCGAGCAGTACTTC.

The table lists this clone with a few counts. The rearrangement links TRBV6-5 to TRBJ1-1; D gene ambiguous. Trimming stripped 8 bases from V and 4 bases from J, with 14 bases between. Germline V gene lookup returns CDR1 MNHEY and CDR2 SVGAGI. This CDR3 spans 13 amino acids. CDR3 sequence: CASARGEGTEAFF. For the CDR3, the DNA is TGTGCCAGCGCCCGGGGAGAGGGCACTGAAGCTTTCTTT.

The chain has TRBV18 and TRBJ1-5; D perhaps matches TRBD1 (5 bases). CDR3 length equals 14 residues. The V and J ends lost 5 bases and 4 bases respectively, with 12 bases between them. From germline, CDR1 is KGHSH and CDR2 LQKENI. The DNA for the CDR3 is TGTGCCAGCTCATCGGGACTAAGGAATCAGCCCCAGCATTTT. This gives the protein CASSSGLRNQPQHF.

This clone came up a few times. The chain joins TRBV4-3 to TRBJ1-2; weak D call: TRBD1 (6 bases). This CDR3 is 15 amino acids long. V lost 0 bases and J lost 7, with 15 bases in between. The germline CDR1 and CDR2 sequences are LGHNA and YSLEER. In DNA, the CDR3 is TGCGCCAGCAGCCAAGATCCAGGGGTAAGAGGTGGCTACACCTTC. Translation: CASSQDPGVRGGYTF.